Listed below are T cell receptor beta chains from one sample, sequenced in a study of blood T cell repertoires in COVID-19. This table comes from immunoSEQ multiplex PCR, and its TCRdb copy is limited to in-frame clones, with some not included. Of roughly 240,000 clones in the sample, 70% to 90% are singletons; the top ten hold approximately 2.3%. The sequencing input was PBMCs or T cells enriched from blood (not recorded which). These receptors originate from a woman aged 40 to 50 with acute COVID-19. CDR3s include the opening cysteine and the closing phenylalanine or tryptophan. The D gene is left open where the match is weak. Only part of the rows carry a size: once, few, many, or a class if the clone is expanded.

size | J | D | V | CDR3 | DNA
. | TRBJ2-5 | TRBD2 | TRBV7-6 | CASSPLAGGEETQYF | TGTGCCAGCAGCCCTCTAGCGGGAGGTGAAGAGACCCAGTACTTC
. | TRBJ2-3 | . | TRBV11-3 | CASASRATDTQYF | TGTGCCAGCGCCTCGAGGGCCACAGATACGCAGTATTTT
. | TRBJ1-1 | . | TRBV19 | CASSIASLATEAFF | TGTGCCAGTAGTATTGCCAGTCTGGCCACTGAAGCTTTCTTT
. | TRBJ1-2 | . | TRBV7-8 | CASSSEGYGYTF | TGTGCCAGCAGCTCGGAGGGGTACGGCTACACCTTC
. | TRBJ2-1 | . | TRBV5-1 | CASSLGSGRFDEQFF | TGCGCCAGCAGCTTGGGGTCAGGGAGGTTCGATGAGCAGTTCTTC
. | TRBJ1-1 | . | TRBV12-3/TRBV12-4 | CASTYRATEAFF | TGTGCCAGCACCTACAGGGCCACTGAAGCTTTCTTT
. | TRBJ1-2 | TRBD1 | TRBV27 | CASSRAGTGDGYTF | TGTGCCAGCAGTAGGGCCGGGACAGGAGATGGCTACACCTTC
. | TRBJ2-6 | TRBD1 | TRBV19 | CASSIRDRGLSVLTF | TGTGCCAGTAGTATAAGGGACAGGGGACTAAGCGTCCTGACTTTC
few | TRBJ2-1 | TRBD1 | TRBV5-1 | CASSFTGANEQFF | TGCGCCAGCAGCTTCACAGGGGCTAATGAGCAGTTCTTC
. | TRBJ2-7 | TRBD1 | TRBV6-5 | CASSRYRGSYEQYF | TGTGCCAGCAGCCGCTACAGGGGATCCTACGAGCAGTACTTC
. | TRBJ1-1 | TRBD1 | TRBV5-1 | CASSSGTGPSSAFF | TGCGCCAGCAGCTCCGGGACAGGTCCATCTTCCGCTTTCTTT
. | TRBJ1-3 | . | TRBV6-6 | CASSYYRTGSGNTIYF | TGTGCCAGCAGTTACTATCGCACAGGCTCTGGAAACACCATATATTTT
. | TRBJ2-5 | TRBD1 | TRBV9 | CASSVGRGRETQYF | TGTGCCAGCAGCGTAGGTAGGGGGCGGGAGACCCAGTACTTC
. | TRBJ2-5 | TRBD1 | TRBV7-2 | CASSTATGQETQYF | TGTGCCAGCAGCACAGCGACAGGGCAAGAGACCCAGTACTTC
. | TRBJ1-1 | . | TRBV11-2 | CASSPWVVGATEAFF | TGTGCCAGCAGTCCCTGGGTGGTGGGGGCTACTGAAGCTTTCTTT
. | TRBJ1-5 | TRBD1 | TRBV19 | CASSITDRRSQPQHF | TGTGCCAGTAGTATCACGGACAGGAGATCCCAGCCCCAGCATTTT
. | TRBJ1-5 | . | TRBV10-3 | CAIRISSNQPQHF | TGTGCCATCAGAATCAGTAGCAATCAGCCCCAGCATTTT
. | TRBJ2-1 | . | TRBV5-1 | CASSSLGMNEQFF | TGCGCCAGCAGCTCTCTAGGCATGAATGAGCAGTTCTTC
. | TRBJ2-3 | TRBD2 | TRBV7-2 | CASRLAGADTQYF | TGTGCCAGCAGGCTGGCGGGGGCAGATACGCAGTATTTT
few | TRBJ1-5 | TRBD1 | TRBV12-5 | CASGWGQGVHQPQHF | TGTGCTAGTGGTTGGGGACAGGGGGTTCATCAGCCCCAGCATTTT
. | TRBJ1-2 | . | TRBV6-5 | CASSLTGYGYTF | TGTGCCAGCAGTTTGACAGGCTATGGCTACACCTTC
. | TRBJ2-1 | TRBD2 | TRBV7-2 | CASSFRLAGSSYNEQFF | TGTGCCAGCAGCTTTAGACTAGCGGGAAGCTCCTACAATGAGCAGTTCTTC
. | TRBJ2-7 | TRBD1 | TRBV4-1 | CASSQDNGDSGTYEQYF | TGCGCCAGCAGCCAAGATAACGGGGACAGCGGTACCTACGAGCAGTACTTC
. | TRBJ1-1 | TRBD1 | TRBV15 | CATSRERTGNEAFF | TGTGCCACCAGCAGAGAGCGGACAGGGAATGAAGCTTTCTTT
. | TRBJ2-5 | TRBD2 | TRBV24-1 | CATSDHGLAGQETQYF | TGTGCCACCAGTGATCACGGACTAGCGGGTCAAGAGACCCAGTACTTC
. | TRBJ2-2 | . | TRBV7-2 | CASTLKRGTGELFF | TGTGCCAGCACCCTTAAAAGGGGCACCGGGGAGCTGTTTTTT
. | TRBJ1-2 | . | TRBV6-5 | CASSRRGPYGYTF | TGTGCCAGCAGTCGAAGGGGCCCCTATGGCTACACCTTC
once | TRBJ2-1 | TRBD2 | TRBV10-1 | CASSEMPSGVTLF | TGCGCCAGCAGTGAGATGCCTAGCGGGGTTACTCTCTTC
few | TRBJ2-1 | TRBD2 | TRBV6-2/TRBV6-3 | CASSFAGLAGSGSYNEQFF | TGTGCCAGCAGTTTCGCGGGACTAGCGGGATCGGGATCCTACAATGAGCAGTTCTTC
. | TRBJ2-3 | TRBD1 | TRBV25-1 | CASEGTGSTDTQYF | TGTGCCAGCGAAGGGACAGGGAGCACAGATACGCAGTATTTT
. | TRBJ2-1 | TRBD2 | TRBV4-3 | CASSRRLAGASYNEQFF | TGCGCCAGCAGCCGACGCCTAGCGGGAGCCTCCTACAATGAGCAGTTCTTC
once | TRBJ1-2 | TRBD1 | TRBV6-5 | CASSYSGAGGNYGYTF | TGTGCCAGCAGTTACTCAGGGGCAGGGGGGAACTATGGCTACACCTTC
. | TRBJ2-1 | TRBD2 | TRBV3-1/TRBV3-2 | CASSGLGPKSYNEQFF | TGTGCCAGCAGCGGACTAGGGCCAAAATCCTACAATGAGCAGTTCTTC
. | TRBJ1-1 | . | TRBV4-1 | CASSQDRAGANTEAFF | TGCGCCAGCAGCCAAGACCGGGCAGGGGCGAACACTGAAGCTTTCTTT
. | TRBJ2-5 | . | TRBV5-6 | CASSFPGGETQYF | TGTGCCAGCAGCTTTCCAGGAGGAGAGACCCAGTACTTC
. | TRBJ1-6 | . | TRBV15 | CATSRDMNSPLHF | TGTGCCACCAGCAGAGATATGAATTCACCCCTCCACTTT
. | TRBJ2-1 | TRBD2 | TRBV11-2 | CASSLASGGFYNEQFF | TGTGCCAGCAGCTTAGCTAGCGGGGGGTTTTACAATGAGCAGTTCTTC
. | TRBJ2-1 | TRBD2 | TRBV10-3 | CAISDRSSGDGRGQFF | TGTGCCATCAGTGATCGCTCCAGCGGGGACGGAAGGGGGCAGTTCTTC
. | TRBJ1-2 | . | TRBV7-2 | CASSLDSYGYTF | TGTGCCAGCAGCTTAGACAGTTATGGCTACACCTTC
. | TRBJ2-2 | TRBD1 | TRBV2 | CASRSKDRGTGELFF | TGTGCCAGCAGATCTAAGGACAGGGGCACCGGGGAGCTGTTTTTT
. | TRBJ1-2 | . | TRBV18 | CASSPYAEAGLYGYTF | TGTGCCAGCTCACCATATGCGGAGGCGGGCCTCTATGGCTACACCTTC
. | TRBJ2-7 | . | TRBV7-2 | CASSASGSSYEQYF | TGTGCCAGCAGCGCCAGTGGCTCCTCCTACGAGCAGTACTTC
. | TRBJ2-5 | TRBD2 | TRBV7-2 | CASSSGPGGRETQYF | TGTGCCAGCAGCTCGGGCCCGGGCGGGAGGGAGACCCAGTACTTC
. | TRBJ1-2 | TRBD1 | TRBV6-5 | CASRTGQGEGYTF | TGTGCCAGCAGGACCGGACAGGGGGAAGGCTACACCTTC